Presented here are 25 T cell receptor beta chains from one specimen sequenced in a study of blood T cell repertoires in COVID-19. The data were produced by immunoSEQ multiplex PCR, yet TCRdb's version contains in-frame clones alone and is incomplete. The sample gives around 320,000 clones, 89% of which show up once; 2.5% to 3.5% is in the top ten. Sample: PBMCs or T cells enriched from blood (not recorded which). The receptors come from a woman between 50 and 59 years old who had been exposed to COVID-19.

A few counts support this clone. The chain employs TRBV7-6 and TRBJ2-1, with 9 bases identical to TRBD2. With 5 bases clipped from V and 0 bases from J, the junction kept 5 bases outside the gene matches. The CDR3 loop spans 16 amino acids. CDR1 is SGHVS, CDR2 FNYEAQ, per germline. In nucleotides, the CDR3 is TGTGCCAGCAGCCCTAGCGGGGCTAGCTCCTACAATGAGCAGTTCTTC. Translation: CASSPSGASSYNEQFF.

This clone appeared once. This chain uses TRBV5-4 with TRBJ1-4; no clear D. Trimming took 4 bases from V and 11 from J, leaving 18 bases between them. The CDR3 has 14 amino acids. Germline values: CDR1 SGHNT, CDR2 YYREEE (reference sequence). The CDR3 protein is CASSRGVVLEKLFF. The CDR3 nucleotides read TGTGCCAGCAGCCGCGGAGTGGTCTTAGAGAAACTGTTTTTT.

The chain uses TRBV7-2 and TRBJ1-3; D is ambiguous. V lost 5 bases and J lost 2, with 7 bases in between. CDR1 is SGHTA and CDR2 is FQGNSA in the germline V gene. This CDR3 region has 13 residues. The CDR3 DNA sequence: TGTGCCAGCAGCCGGAGCGCTGGAAACACCATATATTTT. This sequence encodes CASSRSAGNTIYF.

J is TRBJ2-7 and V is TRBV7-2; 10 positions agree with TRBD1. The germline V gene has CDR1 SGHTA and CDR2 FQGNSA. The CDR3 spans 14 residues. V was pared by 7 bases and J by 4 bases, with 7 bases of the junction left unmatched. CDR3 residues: CASTSRDRGYEQYF. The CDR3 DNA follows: TGTGCCAGCACAAGCCGGGACAGGGGTTACGAGCAGTACTTC.

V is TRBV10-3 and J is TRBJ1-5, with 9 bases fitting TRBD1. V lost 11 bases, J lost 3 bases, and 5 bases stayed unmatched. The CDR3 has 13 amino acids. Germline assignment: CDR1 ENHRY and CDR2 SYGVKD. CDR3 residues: CAVTGGANQPQHF. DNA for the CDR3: TGTGCCGTAACAGGGGGCGCCAATCAGCCCCAGCATTTT.

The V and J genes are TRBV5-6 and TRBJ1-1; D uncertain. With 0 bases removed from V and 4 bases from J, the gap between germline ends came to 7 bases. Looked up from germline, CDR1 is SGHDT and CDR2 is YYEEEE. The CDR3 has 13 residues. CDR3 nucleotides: TGTGCCAGCAGCTTGGCCGCAGGCACTGAAGCTTTCTTT. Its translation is CASSLAAGTEAFF.

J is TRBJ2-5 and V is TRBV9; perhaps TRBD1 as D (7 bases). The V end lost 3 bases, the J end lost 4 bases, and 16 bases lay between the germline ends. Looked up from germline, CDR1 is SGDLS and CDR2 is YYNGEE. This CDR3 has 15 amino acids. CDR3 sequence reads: CASSAAGGAGETQYF. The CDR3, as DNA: TGTGCCAGCAGCGCAGCAGGGGGAGCGGGAGAGACCCAGTACTTC. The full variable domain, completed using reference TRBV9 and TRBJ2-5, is DSGVTQTPKHLITATGQRVTLRCSPRSGDLSVYWYQQSLDQGLQFLIQYYNGEERAKGNILERFSAQQFPDLHSELNLSSLELGDSALYFCASSAAGGAGETQYFGPGTRLLVL.

CDR3 in DNA: TGCGCCAGCAGCCAAGACGTCTTGGTGGCTGACGAGCAGTACTTC. Translating it yields CASSQDVLVADEQYF. This chain uses TRBV4-1 with TRBJ2-7; no firm D call. The CDR3 runs 15 residues. Trimming stripped 0 bases from V and 5 bases from J, with 14 bases between. Germline-derived CDR1 and CDR2 are MGHRA and YSYEKL.

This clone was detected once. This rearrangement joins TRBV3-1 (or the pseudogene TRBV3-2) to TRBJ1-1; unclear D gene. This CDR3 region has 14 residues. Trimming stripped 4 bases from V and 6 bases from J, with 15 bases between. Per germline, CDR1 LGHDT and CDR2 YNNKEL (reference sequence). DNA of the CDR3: TGTGCCAGCAGCCCCGGCAGAGGGAGAGCTGAAGCTTTCTTT. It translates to CASSPGRGRAEAFF.

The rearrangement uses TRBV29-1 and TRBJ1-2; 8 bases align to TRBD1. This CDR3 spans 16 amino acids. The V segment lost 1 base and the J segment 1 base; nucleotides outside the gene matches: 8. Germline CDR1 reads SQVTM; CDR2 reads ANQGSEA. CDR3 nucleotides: TGCAGCGTTGAAGGGCAGGGGGCCAGTTTTAACTATGGCTACACCTTC. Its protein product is CSVEGQGASFNYGYTF.

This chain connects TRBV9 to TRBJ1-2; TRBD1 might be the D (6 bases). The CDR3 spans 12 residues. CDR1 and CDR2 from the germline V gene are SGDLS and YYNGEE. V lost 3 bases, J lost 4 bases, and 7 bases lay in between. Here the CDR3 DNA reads TGTGCCAGCAGCGGAGGGGGCTATGGCTACACCTTC. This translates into CASSGGGYGYTF.

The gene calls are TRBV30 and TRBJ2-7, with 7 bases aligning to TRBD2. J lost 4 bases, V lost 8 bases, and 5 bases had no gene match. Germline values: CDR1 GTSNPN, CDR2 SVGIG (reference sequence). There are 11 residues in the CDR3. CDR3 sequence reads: CAASAGYEQYF. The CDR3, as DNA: TGTGCCGCCTCAGCGGGATACGAGCAGTACTTC. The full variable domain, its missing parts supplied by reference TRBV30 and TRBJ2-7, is SQTIHQWPATLVQPVGSPLSLECTVEGTSNPNLYWYRQAAGRGLQLLFYSVGIGQISSEVPQNLSASRPQDRQFILSSKKLLLSDSGFYLCAASAGYEQYFGPGTRLTVT.

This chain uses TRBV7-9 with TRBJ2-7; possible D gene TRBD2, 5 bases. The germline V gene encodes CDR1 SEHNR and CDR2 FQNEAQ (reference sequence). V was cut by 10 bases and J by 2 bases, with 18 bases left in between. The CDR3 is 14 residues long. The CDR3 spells CATMEARTPYEQYF. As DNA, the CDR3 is TGTGCCACCATGGAGGCCCGAACTCCCTACGAGCAGTACTTC.

The CDR3 sequence: CTSSQDLRLAGGGELFF. CDR3 DNA sequence: TGCACCAGCAGCCAAGATCTTCGACTAGCGGGGGGCGGGGAGCTGTTTTTT. The chain is built from TRBV1 and TRBJ2-2; TRBD2, as called in the table, went unchecked against the DNA. TRBV1 is recorded as a pseudogene. CDR3 size: 17 residues.

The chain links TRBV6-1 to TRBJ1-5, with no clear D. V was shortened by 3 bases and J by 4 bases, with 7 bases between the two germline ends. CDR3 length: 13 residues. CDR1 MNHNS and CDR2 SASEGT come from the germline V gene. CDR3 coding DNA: TGTGCCAGCAGTGATTCCCTTAATCAGCCCCAGCATTTT. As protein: CASSDSLNQPQHF.

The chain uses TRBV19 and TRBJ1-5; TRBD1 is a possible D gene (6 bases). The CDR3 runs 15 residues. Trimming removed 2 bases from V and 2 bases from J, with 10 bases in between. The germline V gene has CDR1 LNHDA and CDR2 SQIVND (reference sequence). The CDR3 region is CASSIYREGNQPQHF. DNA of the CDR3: TGTGCCAGTAGTATATACAGGGAAGGCAATCAGCCCCAGCATTTT.

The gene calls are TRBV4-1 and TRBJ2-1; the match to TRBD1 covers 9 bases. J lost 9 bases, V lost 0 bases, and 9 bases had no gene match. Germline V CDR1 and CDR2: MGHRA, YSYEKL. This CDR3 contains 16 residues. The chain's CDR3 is CASSQDVGQGRGEQFF. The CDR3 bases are TGCGCCAGCAGCCAAGATGTGGGACAGGGCAGAGGTGAGCAGTTCTTC.

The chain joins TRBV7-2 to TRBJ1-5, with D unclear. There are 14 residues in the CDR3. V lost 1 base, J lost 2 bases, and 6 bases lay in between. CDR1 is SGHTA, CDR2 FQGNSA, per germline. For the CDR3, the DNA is TGTGCCAGCAGCTTAGGGGAGGGCAATCAGCCCCAGCATTTT. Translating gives CASSLGEGNQPQHF.

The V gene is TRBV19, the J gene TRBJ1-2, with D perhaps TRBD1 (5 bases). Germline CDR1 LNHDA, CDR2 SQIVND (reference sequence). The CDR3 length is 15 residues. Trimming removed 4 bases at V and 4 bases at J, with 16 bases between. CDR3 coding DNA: TGTGCCAGTAGTACCATCTCGGGAGGGACCTATGGCTACACCTTC. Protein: CASSTISGGTYGYTF.

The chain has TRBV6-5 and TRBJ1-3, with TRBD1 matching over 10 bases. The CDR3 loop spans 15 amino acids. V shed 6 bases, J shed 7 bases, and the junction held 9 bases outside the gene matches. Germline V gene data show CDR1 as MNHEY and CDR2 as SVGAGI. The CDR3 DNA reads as TGTGCCAGCAGACGCGGGACAGGGGAGGGGAACACCATATATTTT. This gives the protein CASRRGTGEGNTIYF.

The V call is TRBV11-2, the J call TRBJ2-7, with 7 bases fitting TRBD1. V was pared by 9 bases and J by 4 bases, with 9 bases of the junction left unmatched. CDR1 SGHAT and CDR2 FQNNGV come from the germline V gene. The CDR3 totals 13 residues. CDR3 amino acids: CASEKTGSYEQYF. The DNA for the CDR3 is TGTGCCAGTGAGAAGACAGGGTCTTACGAGCAGTACTTC.

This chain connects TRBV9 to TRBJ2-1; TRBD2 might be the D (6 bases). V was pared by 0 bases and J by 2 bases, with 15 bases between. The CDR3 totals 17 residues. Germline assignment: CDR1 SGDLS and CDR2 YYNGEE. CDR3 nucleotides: TGTGCCAGCAGCGTAGTACCTAGCGAGGGGCCCTACAATGAGCAGTTCTTC. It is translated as CASSVVPSEGPYNEQFF.

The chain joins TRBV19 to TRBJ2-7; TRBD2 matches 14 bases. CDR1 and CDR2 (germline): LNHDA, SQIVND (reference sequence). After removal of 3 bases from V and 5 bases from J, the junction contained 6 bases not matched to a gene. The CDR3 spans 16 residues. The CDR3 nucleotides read TGTGCCAGTAGTATGACTAGCGGGGGGGCCGAGGACGAGCAGTACTTC. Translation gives CASSMTSGGAEDEQYF.

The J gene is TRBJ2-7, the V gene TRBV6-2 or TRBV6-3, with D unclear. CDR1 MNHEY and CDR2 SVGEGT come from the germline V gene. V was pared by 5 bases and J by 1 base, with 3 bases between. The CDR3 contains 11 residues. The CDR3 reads CASSQSYEQYF. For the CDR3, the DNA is TGTGCCAGCAGTCAATCCTACGAGCAGTACTTC.

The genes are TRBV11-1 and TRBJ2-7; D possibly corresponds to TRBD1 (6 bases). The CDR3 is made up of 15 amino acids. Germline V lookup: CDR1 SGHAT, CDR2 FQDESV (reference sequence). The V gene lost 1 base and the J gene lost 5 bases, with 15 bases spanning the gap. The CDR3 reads CASSLGRQVADEQYF. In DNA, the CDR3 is TGTGCCAGCAGCTTAGGGAGACAGGTTGCGGACGAGCAGTACTTC. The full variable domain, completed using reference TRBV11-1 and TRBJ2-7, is EAEVAQSPRYKITEKSQAVAFWCDPISGHATLYWYRQILGQGPELLVQFQDESVVDDSQLPKDRFSAERLKGVDSTLKIQPAELGDSAMYLCASSLGRQVADEQYFGPGTRLTVT.